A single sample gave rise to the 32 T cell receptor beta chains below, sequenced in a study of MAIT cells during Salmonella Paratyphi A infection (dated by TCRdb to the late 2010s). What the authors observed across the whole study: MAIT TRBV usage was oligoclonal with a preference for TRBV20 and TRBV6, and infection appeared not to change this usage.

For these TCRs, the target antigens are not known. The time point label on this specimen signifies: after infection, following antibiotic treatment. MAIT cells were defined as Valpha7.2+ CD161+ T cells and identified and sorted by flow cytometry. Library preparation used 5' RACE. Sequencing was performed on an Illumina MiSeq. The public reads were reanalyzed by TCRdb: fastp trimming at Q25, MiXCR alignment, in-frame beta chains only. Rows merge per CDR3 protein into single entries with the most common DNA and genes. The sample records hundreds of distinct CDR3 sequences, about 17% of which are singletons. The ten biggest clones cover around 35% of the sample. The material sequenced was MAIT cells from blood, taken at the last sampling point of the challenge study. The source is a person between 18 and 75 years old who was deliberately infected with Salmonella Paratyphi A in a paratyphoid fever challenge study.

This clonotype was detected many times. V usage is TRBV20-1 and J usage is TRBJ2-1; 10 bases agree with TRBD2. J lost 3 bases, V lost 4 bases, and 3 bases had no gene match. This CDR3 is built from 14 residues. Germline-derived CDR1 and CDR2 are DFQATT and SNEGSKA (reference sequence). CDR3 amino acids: CSATLAGDYNEQFF. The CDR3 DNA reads TGCAGTGCTACTCTAGCGGGAGACTACAATGAGCAGTTCTTC.

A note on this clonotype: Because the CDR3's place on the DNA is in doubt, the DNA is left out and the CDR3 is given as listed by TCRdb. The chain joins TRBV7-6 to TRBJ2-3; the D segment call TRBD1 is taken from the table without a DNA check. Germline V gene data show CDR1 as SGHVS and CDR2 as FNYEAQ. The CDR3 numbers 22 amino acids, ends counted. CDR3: CASSFYICSARSEGGDADTQYF.

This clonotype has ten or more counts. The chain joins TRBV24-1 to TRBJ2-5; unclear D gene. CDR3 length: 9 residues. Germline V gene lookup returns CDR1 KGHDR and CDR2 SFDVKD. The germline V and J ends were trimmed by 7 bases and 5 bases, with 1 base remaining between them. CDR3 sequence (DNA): TGTGCCACCAGGGAGACCCAGTACTTC. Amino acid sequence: CATRETQYF.

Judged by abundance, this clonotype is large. The CDR3 region is CSARDGGAYYEQYF. CDR3 DNA sequence: TGCAGTGCTAGGGACGGCGGGGCCTACTACGAGCAGTACTTC. The chain combines TRBV20-1 with TRBJ2-7; a weak D match, TRBD2 (6 bases). The CDR3 sequence is 14 residues long. CDR1 and CDR2 (germline): DFQATT, SNEGSKA (reference sequence). Trimming took off 3 bases at V and 3 bases at J, with 15 bases between the two ends.

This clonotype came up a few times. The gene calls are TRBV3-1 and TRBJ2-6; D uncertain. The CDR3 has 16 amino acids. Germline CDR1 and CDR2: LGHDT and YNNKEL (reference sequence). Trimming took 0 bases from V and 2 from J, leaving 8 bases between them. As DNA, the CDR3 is TGTGCCAGCAGCCAAGATGTAGGGACTGGGGCCAACGTCCTGACTTTC. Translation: CASSQDVGTGANVLTF.

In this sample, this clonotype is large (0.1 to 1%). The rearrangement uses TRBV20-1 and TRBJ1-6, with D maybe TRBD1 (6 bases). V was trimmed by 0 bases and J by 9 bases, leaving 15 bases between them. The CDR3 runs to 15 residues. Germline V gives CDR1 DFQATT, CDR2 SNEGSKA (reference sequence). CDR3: CSARDQGLDGSPLHF. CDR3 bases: TGCAGTGCTAGAGATCAGGGGTTAGATGGTTCACCCCTCCACTTT.

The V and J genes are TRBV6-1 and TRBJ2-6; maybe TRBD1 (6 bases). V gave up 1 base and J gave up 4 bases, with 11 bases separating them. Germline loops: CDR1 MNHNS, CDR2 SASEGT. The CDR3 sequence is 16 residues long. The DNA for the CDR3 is TGTGCCAGCAGTGAAGAGCAGGGGTCCGGGGCCAACGTCCTGACTTTC. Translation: CASSEEQGSGANVLTF.

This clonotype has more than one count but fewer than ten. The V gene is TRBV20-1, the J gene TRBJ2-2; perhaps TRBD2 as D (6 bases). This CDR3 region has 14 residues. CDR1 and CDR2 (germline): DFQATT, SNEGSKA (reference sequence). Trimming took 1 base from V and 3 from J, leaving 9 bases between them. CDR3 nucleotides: TGCAGTGCTAGAGTGACGGGGGACACCGGGGAGCTGTTTTTT. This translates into CSARVTGDTGELFF.

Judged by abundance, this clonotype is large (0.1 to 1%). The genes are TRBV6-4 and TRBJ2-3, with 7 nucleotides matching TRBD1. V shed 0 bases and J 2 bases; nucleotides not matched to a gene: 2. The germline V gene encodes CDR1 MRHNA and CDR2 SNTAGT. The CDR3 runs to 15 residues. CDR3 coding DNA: TGTGCCAGCAGTGACTCGACAGGGCCCACAGATACGCAGTATTTT. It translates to CASSDSTGPTDTQYF.

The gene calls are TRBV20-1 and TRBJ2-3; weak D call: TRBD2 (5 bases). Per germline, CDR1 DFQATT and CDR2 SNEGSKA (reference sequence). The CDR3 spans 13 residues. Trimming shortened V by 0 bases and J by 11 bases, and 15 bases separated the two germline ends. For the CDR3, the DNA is TGCAGTGCTAGAGACACTAGTGACTCAGAGCAGTATTTT. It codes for CSARDTSDSEQYF.

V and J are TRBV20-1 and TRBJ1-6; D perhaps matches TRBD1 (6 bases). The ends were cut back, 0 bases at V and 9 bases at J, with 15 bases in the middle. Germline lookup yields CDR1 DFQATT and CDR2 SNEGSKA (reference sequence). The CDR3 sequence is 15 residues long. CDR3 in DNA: TGCAGTGCTAGAGAGGGGGCCCTAGATTCTTCACCCCTCCACTTT. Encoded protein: CSAREGALDSSPLHF.

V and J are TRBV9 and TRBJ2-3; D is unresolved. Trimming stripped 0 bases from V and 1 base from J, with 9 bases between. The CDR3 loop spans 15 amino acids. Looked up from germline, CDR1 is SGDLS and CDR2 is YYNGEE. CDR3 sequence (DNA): TGTGCCAGCAGCGTAGGAACCCGACGCACAGATACGCAGTATTTT. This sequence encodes CASSVGTRRTDTQYF.

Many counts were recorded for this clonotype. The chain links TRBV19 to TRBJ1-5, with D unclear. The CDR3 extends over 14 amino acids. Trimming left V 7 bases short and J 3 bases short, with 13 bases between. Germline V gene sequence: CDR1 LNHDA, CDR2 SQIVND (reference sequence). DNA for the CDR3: TGTGCCAGTAAAGGAGGCAAGGACAATCAGCCCCAGCATTTT. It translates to CASKGGKDNQPQHF. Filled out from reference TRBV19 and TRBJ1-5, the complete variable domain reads DGGITQSPKYLFRKEGQNVTLSCEQNLNHDAMYWYRQDPGQGLRLIYYSQIVNDFQKGDIAEGYSVSREKKESFPLTVTSAQKNPTAFYLCASKGGKDNQPQHFGDGTRLSIL.

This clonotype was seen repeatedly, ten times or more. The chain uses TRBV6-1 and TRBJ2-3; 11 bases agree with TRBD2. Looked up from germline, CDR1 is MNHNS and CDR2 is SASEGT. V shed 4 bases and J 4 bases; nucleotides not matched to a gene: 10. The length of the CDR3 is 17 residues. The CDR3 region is CASSAIAGGPGADTQYF. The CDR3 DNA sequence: TGTGCCAGCAGTGCCATAGCGGGGGGGCCGGGGGCAGATACGCAGTATTTT.

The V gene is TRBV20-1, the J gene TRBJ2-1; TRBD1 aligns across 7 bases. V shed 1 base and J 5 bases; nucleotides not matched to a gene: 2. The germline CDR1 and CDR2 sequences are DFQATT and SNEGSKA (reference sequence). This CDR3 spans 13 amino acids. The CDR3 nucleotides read TGCAGTGCTAGAGGGGGACAGAACAATGAGCAGTTCTTC. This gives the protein CSARGGQNNEQFF.

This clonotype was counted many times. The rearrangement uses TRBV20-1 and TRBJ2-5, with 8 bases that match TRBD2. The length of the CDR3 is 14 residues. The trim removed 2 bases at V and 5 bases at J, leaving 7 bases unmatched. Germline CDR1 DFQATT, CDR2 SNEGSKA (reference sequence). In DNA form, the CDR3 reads TGCAGTGCTAGATCCGGGGGGGCCAGGGAGACCCAGTACTTC. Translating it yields CSARSGGARETQYF.

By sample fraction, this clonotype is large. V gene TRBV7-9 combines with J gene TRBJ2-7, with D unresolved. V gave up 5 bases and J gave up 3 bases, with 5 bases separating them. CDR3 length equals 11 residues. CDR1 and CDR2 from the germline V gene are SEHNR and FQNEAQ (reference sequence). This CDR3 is CASSAYYEQYF. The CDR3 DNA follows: TGTGCCAGCAGCGCGTACTACGAGCAGTACTTC.

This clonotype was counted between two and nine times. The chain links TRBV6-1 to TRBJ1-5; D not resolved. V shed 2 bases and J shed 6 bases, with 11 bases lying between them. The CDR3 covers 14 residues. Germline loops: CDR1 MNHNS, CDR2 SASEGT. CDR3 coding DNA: TGTGCCAGCAGTGAACACGGTATACCTCAGCCCCAGCATTTT. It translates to CASSEHGIPQPQHF.

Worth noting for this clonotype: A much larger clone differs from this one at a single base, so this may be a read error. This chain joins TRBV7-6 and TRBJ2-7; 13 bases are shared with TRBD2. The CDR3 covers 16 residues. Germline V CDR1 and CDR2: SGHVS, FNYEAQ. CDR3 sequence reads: CVSSPGLAGETYEQYF. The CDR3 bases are TGTGTCAGCAGCCCAGGACTAGCGGGAGAAACATACGAGCAGTACTTC.

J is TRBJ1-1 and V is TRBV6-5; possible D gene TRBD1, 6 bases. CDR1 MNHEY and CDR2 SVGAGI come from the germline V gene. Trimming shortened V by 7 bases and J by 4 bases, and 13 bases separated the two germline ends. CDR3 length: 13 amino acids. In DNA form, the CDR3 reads TGTGCCAGCACCCACAGGGAAGCCACTGAAGCTTTCTTT. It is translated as CASTHREATEAFF.

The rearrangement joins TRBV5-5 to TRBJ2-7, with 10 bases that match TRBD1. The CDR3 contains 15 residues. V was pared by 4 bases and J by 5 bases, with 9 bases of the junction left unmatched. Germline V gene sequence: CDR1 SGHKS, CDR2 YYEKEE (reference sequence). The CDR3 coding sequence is TGTGCCAGCAGCGCATCGGGACAGGGGTTCGACGAGCAGTACTTC. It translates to CASSASGQGFDEQYF.

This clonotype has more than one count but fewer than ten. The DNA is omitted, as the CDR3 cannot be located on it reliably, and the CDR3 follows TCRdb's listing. This CDR3 reads CASSFYICSARGLAGGMRETQYF. The chain has TRBV7-2 and TRBJ2-5; the DNA was not compared with TRBD2, the D call given in the table. A total of 23 residues make up the CDR3, ends included. Germline CDR1 and CDR2: SGHTA and FQGNSA.

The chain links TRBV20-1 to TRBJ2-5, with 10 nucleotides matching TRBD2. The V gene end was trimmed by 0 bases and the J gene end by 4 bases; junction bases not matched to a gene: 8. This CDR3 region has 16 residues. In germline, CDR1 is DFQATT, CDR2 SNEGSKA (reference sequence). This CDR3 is CSARDFSGGQLETQYF. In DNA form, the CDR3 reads TGCAGTGCTAGAGATTTTAGCGGGGGGCAATTAGAGACCCAGTACTTC.

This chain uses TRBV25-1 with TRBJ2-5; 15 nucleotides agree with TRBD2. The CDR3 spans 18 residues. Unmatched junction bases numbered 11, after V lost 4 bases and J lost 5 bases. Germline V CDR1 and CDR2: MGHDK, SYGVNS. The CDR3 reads CASSARGLAGGMRETQYF. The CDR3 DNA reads TGTGCCAGCAGTGCTAGAGGACTAGCGGGGGGGATGAGGGAGACCCAGTACTTC.

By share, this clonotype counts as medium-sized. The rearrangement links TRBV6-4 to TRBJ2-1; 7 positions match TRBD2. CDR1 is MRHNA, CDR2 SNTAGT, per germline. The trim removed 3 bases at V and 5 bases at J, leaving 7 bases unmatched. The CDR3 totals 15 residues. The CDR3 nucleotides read TGTGCCAGCAGTGAAGGGGCGGGAGATCACAATGAGCAGTTCTTC. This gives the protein CASSEGAGDHNEQFF.

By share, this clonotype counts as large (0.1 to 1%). CDR3: CAWSRTAEGNQPQHF. CDR3 coding DNA: TGTGCCTGGAGTCGGACAGCTGAGGGCAATCAGCCCCAGCATTTT. The V and J genes are TRBV30 and TRBJ1-5, with TRBD1 as a possible D gene (6 bases). Per germline, CDR1 GTSNPN and CDR2 SVGIG (reference sequence). V gave up 2 bases and J gave up 2 bases, with 13 bases separating them. The CDR3 is made up of 15 amino acids.

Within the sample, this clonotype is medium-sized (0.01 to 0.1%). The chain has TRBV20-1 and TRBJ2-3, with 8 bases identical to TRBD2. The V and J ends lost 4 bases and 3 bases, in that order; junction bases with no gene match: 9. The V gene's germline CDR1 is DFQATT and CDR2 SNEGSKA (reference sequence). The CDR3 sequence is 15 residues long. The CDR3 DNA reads TGCAGTGCTAAATTACCGGGACTAGATACAGATACGCAGTATTTT. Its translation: CSAKLPGLDTDTQYF.

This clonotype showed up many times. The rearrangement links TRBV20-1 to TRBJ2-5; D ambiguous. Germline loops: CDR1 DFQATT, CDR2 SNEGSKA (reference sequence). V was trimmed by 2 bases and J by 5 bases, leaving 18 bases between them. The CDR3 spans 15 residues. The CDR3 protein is CSARPPTSDFETQYF. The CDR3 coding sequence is TGCAGTGCTAGACCGCCCACAAGCGATTTCGAGACCCAGTACTTC.

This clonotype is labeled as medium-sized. The CDR3 DNA follows: TGTGCCAGCAGTTCCAGCGCGGTTCAGCCCCAGCATTTT. This translates into CASSSSAVQPQHF. The chain combines TRBV6-2 or TRBV6-3 with TRBJ1-5; unclear D gene. The CDR3 contains 13 residues. Trimming left V 4 bases short and J 6 bases short, with 10 bases between. Germline V gene sequence: CDR1 MNHEY, CDR2 SVGEGT.

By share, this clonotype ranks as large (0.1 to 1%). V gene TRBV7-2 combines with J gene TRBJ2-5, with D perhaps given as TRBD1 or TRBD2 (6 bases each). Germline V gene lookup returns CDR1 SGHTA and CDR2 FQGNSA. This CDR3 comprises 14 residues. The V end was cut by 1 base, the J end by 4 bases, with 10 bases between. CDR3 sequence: CASSLGGAVETQYF. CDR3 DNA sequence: TGTGCCAGCAGCTTAGGGGGGGCTGTAGAGACCCAGTACTTC.

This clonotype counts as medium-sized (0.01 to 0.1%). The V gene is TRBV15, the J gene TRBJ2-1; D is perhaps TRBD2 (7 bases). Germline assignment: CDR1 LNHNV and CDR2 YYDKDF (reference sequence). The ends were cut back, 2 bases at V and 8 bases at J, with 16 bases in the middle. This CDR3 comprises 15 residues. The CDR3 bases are TGTGCCACCAGCAGATCTAGGGGGGGGGGTGATGAGCAGTTCTTC. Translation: CATSRSRGGGDEQFF.

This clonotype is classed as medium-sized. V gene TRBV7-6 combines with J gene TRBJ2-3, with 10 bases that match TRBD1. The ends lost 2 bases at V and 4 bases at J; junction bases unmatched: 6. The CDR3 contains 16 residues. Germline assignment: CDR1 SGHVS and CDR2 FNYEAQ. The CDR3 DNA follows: TGTGCCAGCAGCTTAAGGGACAGGGGCTCCCCAGATACGCAGTATTTT. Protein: CASSLRDRGSPDTQYF.